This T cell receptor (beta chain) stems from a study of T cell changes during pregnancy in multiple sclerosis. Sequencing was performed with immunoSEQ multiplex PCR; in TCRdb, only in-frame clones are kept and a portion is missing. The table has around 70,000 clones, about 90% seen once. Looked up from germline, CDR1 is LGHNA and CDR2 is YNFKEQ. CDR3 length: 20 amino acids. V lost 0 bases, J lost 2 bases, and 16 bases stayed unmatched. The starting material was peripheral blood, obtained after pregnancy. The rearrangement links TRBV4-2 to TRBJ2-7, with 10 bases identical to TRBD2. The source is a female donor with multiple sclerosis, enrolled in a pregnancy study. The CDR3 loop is CASSQDIPPEGLAPAYEQYF. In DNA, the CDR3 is TGTGCCAGCAGCCAAGATATCCCTCCCGAGGGACTAGCGCCAGCCTACGAGCAGTACTTC.